This record looks at one T cell receptor (beta chain) sequence and its context. Its target is not known. This specimen comes from a study of cytomegalovirus exposure and HLA in healthy donors. Findings and caveats of the study: According to the study, 150 to 200 TCR beta chains were cytomegalovirus-associated. A previous analysis found most TCR beta V segments productive roughly 90% or roughly 30% of the time.

The CDR3 extends over 13 amino acids. V lost 3 bases to trimming and J lost 2 bases, with 8 bases between them. CDR1 MGHDK and CDR2 SYGVNS come from the germline V gene. PCR involved 60 Vbeta and 13 Jbeta primers. Method: immunoSEQ multiplex PCR; TCRdb's copy keeps in-frame clones and lacks some. Of 130,000 or so clones in the sample, about four fifths are singletons; the top ten hold around 1.3%. This chain links TRBV25-1 with TRBJ2-7; D may be TRBD1 (5 bases). The source of this sequence is a woman aged 40 to 50 in good health and CMV-seronegative. The sample was PBMCs. CDR3 nucleotide sequence: TGTGCCAGCAGTGACGACAGCACCTACGAGCAGTACTTC. Amino acid sequence: CASSDDSTYEQYF.